This entry lists 17 T cell receptor beta chains sequenced from one sample in a study of long-term antiretroviral therapy in people with HIV. The assay, immunoSEQ v3.0, was run at survey level. The data were produced by immunoSEQ multiplex PCR, yet TCRdb's version contains in-frame clones alone and is incomplete. Here the sample spans more than 15,000 clones, 80% to 90% being singletons. This material consisted of unsorted PBMCs, taken 0.3 years after starting antiretroviral therapy. The receptors were gathered from a man between 18 and 35 years old with HIV.

This clone was seen a few times. V is TRBV27 and J is TRBJ2-1; D gene uncertain. Germline V gene data show CDR1 as MNHEY and CDR2 as SMNVEV (reference sequence). CDR3 length equals 12 residues. The V gene lost 4 bases and the J gene lost 4 bases, with 5 bases spanning the gap. CDR3 loop: CASSSGYNEQFF. Written as DNA, the CDR3 is TGTGCCAGCAGTTCCGGTTACAATGAGCAGTTCTTC.

This chain links TRBV7-3 with TRBJ2-1; perhaps TRBD2 as D (6 bases). Germline V gene data show CDR1 as SGHTA and CDR2 as FQGTGA. Trimming stripped 6 bases from V and 7 bases from J, with 16 bases between. The CDR3 is 14 residues long. CDR3 DNA: TGTGCCAGCAGTATAACCGGGCGGGGTAATGAGCAGTTCTTC. It translates to CASSITGRGNEQFF.

This chain links TRBV5-4 with TRBJ1-4; 7 bases align to TRBD1. J was trimmed by 5 bases and V by 0 bases; bases with no gene match: 7. Per germline, CDR1 SGHNT and CDR2 YYREEE (reference sequence). The CDR3 is made up of 16 amino acids. In DNA form, the CDR3 reads TGTGCCAGCAGCTTGGATTTCGGGACAGAAAATGAAAAACTGTTTTTT. This translates into CASSLDFGTENEKLFF. Combining the CDR3 with reference TRBV5-4 and TRBJ1-4 gives the whole variable domain ETGVTQSPTHLIKTRGQQVTLRCSSQSGHNTVSWYQQALGQGPQFIFQYYREEENGRGNFPPRFSGLQFPNYSSELNVNALELDDSALYLCASSLDFGTENEKLFFGSGTQLSVL.

The V call is TRBV13, the J call TRBJ1-4; 9 nucleotides line up with TRBD1. This CDR3 spans 12 amino acids. From germline, CDR1 is PRHDT and CDR2 FYEKMQ (reference sequence). V dropped 5 bases and J dropped 11; count of bases not matched to a gene: 3. The CDR3: CASSRQGGKLFF. CDR3 coding DNA: TGTGCCAGCAGCAGACAGGGGGGGAAACTGTTTTTT.

This clone was detected only a few times. The chain is built from TRBV5-4 and TRBJ1-6; possible D gene TRBD1, 5 bases. Trimming removed 0 bases from V and 9 bases from J, with 7 bases in between. The CDR3 loop spans 13 amino acids. Looked up from germline, CDR1 is SGHNT and CDR2 is YYREEE (reference sequence). CDR3 nucleotides: TGTGCCAGCAGCTTGGAGGGGAGTTCACCCCTCCACTTT. It yields the protein CASSLEGSSPLHF.

This rearrangement joins TRBV4-1 to TRBJ1-5, with D possibly being TRBD1 (5 bases). The CDR3 has 16 residues. V was cut by 0 bases and J by 0 bases, with 9 bases left in between. The germline V gene has CDR1 MGHRA and CDR2 YSYEKL. The chain's CDR3 is CASSQEYGTSNQPQHF. The CDR3 DNA sequence: TGCGCCAGCAGCCAAGAGTATGGGACTAGCAATCAGCCCCAGCATTTT.

The V gene is TRBV6-1, the J gene TRBJ1-1, with no clear D. The germline V and J ends were trimmed by 6 bases and 1 base, with 0 bases remaining between them. The CDR3 length is 10 residues. The germline gives CDR1 MNHNS, CDR2 SASEGT. This CDR3 reads CASRNTEAFF. The CDR3 nucleotides read TGTGCCAGCAGGAACACTGAAGCTTTCTTT.

The chain recombines TRBV15 with TRBJ2-7; 7 bases line up with TRBD2. The ends lost 0 bases at V and 5 bases at J; junction bases unmatched: 13. This CDR3 comprises 17 residues. The germline gives CDR1 LNHNV, CDR2 YYDKDF (reference sequence). The CDR3 loop reads CATSRDPAGRGTDEQYV. Written as DNA, the CDR3 is TGTGCCACCAGCAGAGATCCCGCGGGGCGGGGGACTGACGAGCAGTACGTC.

This clone was counted between two and nine times. The J gene is TRBJ1-2, the V gene TRBV2; D remains unclear. The CDR3 is 14 residues long. V was pared by 8 bases and J by 3 bases, with 16 bases between. Germline assignment: CDR1 SNHLY and CDR2 FYNNEI. CDR3: CASAPGILDYGYTF. CDR3 nucleotide sequence: TGTGCCAGCGCGCCTGGGATTTTAGACTATGGCTACACCTTC.

The V and J genes are TRBV14 and TRBJ2-1; 10 bases fit TRBD2. In germline, CDR1 is SGHDN, CDR2 FVKESK. CDR3 size: 16 residues. The ends lost 0 bases at V and 6 bases at J; junction bases unmatched: 5. The CDR3 nucleotides read TGTGCCAGCAGCCAAGAAGCGGGGGGGTATCCCAATGAGCAGTTCTTC. Translating gives CASSQEAGGYPNEQFF.

This sequence joins TRBV19 and TRBJ2-7; D is possibly TRBD1 (6 bases). Germline V gives CDR1 LNHDA, CDR2 SQIVND (reference sequence). The V end was cut by 5 bases, the J end by 0 bases, with 14 bases between. The CDR3 runs to 15 residues. CDR3 in DNA: TGTGCCAGTAGTCACCGGGACACCGGCTCCTACGAGCAGTACTTC. Translating gives CASSHRDTGSYEQYF. The whole variable domain, filled in from reference TRBV19 and TRBJ2-7, reads DGGITQSPKYLFRKEGQNVTLSCEQNLNHDAMYWYRQDPGQGLRLIYYSQIVNDFQKGDIAEGYSVSREKKESFPLTVTSAQKNPTAFYLCASSHRDTGSYEQYFGPGTRLTVT.

This clone has a single count. The J gene is TRBJ1-1, the V gene TRBV4-1; D is undetermined. The germline V and J ends were trimmed by 5 bases and 7 bases, with 17 bases remaining between them. Germline CDR1 is MGHRA and CDR2 is YSYEKL. There are 14 residues in the CDR3. The CDR3 reads CASSLRQTGLEAFF. In nucleotides, the CDR3 is TGCGCCAGCAGCTTAAGGCAGACGGGCCTTGAAGCTTTCTTT.

This clone was found once. The J gene is TRBJ2-4, the V gene TRBV5-4, with D perhaps matching TRBD2 (7 bases). Germline CDR1 is SGHNT and CDR2 is YYREEE (reference sequence). CDR3 length: 17 amino acids. The V gene lost 4 bases and the J gene lost 0 bases, with 17 bases spanning the gap. The CDR3 DNA is TGTGCCAGCAGCCCCCGGGGGGCCCCGGGAGCCAAAAACATTCAGTACTTC. As protein: CASSPRGAPGAKNIQYF.

The V and J genes are TRBV6-6 and TRBJ2-7, with D unclear. Germline assignment: CDR1 MNHNY and CDR2 SVGAGI (reference sequence). The CDR3 is made up of 12 amino acids. V was cut by 8 bases and J by 0 bases, with 8 bases left in between. The CDR3 nucleotides read TGTGCCAGCGGGGTCAGCTCCTACGAGCAGTACTTC. It is translated as CASGVSSYEQYF.

This chain connects TRBV4-2 to TRBJ1-5; D gene uncertain. The CDR3 has 16 residues. V lost 0 bases, J lost 7 bases, and 16 bases lay in between. The germline CDR1 and CDR2 sequences are LGHNA and YNFKEQ. CDR3 loop: CASSQDFLEELQPQHF. The CDR3 nucleotides read TGTGCCAGCAGCCAAGATTTCCTCGAAGAGTTGCAGCCCCAGCATTTT.

The V and J genes are TRBV7-9 and TRBJ1-4; TRBD1 is a possible D gene (5 bases). Between the trimmed V and J ends, which lost 1 base and 5 bases, there was a span of 11 bases. The length of the CDR3 is 15 residues. In germline, CDR1 is SEHNR, CDR2 FQNEAQ (reference sequence). DNA for the CDR3: TGTGCCAGCAGCTTAGGGGCCCGGGACAATGAAAAACTGTTTTTT. Its translation is CASSLGARDNEKLFF.

The genes are TRBV9 and TRBJ1-6, with a tentative D call TRBD1 (6 bases). CDR1 and CDR2 from the germline V gene are SGDLS and YYNGEE. CDR3 size: 15 residues. Trimming shortened V by 0 bases and J by 7 bases, and 11 bases separated the two germline ends. The CDR3 region has the DNA TGTGCCAGCAGCGTAGGGGGTACAGGGAATTCACCCCTCCACTTT. It is translated as CASSVGGTGNSPLHF.